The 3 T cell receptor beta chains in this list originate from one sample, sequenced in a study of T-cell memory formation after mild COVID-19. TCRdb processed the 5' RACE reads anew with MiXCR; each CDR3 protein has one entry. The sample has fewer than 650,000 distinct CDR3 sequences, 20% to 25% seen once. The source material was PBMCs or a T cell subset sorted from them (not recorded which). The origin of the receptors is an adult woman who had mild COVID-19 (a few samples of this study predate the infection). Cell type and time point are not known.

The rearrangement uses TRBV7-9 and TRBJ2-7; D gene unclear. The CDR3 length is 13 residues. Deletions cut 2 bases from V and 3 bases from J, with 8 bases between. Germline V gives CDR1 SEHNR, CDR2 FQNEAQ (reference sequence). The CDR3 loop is CASSLPQNYEQYF. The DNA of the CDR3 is TGTGCCAGCAGCTTACCACAGAACTACGAGCAGTACTTC. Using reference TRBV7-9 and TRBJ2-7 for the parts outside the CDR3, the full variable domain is DTGVSQNPRHKITKRGQNVTFRCDPISEHNRLYWYRQTLGQGPEFLTYFQNEAQLEKSRLLSDRFSAERPKGSFSTLEIQRTEQGDSAMYLCASSLPQNYEQYFGPGTRLTVT.

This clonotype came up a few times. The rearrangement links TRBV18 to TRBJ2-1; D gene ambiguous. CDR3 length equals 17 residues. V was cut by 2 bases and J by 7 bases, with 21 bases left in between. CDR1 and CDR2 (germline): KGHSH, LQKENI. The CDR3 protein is CASSPKTSGNPRNEQFF. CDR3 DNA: TGTGCCAGCTCACCAAAAACTTCCGGCAACCCGCGGAATGAGCAGTTCTTC.

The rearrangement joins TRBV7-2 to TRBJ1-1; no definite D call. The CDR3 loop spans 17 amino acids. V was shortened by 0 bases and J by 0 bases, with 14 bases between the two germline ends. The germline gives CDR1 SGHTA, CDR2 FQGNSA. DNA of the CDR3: TGTGCCAGCAGCTTAGCGCTTTTCGGTTCTGTGAACACTGAAGCTTTCTTT. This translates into CASSLALFGSVNTEAFF.